The entry that follows covers one T cell receptor (beta chain) sequence. Its cognate antigen is unknown. V lost 5 bases to trimming and J lost 6 bases; unmatched junction nucleotides: 6. The CDR3 consists of 13 residues. Germline CDR1 is SEHNR and CDR2 is FQNEAQ (reference sequence). The entry originates in a study of T cells in Graves' hyperthyroidism and ophthalmopathy. Study summary: Peripheral blood was taken when the disease was first diagnosed, before any treatment began.

Whole-study findings and limits: Ophthalmopathy was predicted by the model a median of around 5.9 months ahead of onset.

Amplified TCR beta CDR3 regions came from RNA transcripts. HTBI primers were the set used in a first-round RT-PCR of the TCR CDR3. In TCRdb, the multiplex PCR reads were re-called with MiXCR into one record per CDR3 protein. This table has roughly 400,000 distinct CDR3 sequences, around an eighth appearing once. The chain joins TRBV7-9 to TRBJ1-2; 7 positions match TRBD1. The sequence came from a man aged 50 to 60 with Graves' ophthalmopathy. The sequencing input was blood. The CDR3: CASSPTGVDGYTF. The CDR3 coding sequence is TGTGCCAGCAGCCCCACAGGGGTCGATGGCTACACCTTC. Filled out from reference TRBV7-9 and TRBJ1-2, the complete variable domain reads DTGVSQNPRHKITKRGQNVTFRCDPISEHNRLYWYRQTLGQGPEFLTYFQNEAQLEKSRLLSDRFSAERPKGSFSTLEIQRTEQGDSAMYLCASSPTGVDGYTFGSGTRLTVV.